A single sample gave rise to the 27 T cell receptor beta chains below, sequenced in a study of T cell clonality in common variable immunodeficiency. Some clones are missing from TCRdb's copy, which holds only in-frame ones; the method was immunoSEQ multiplex PCR. Listed for the sample are over 25,000 clones, none seen a single time. Study results and caveats: In common variable immunodeficiency, TCR beta chains reportedly carried fewer deletions and N-nucleotide insertions.

These receptors have no identified antigens. Sequenced sample: peripheral blood mononuclear cells. These receptors were collected from a human donor with common variable immunodeficiency.

Many counts were recorded for this clone. The DNA ends 3 residues before the CDR3 does, and the rest of the CDR3 is filled in from the germline J gene. The J gene is TRBJ2-2, the V gene TRBV6-2 or TRBV6-3, with D uncertain. CDR1 is MNHEY and CDR2 is SVGEGT in the germline V gene. Trimming removed 7 bases from V and 5 bases from J, with 5 bases in between. The CDR3 runs to 11 residues. CDR3 region: CASTRTGELFF. CDR3 DNA (partial): TGTGCCAGCACAAGGACCGGGGAG.

Note on this clone: The read comes to an end 3 residues before the CDR3 does, leaving the germline J gene to fill in the end. The chain carries TRBV5-1 and TRBJ1-4, with D possibly matching TRBD1 (5 bases). CDR1 is SGHRS and CDR2 is YFSETQ in the germline V gene. This CDR3 is built from 15 residues. Trimming cost V 0 bases and J 0 bases, with 6 bases left between them. CDR3 loop: CASSLEGATNEKLFF. The CDR3 bases that were read are TGCGCCAGCAGCTTGGAAGGGGCAACTAATGAAAAA.

This clone was seen more than once but under ten times. From the germline J gene comes the end of the CDR3, since the read stops 3 residues before it. The chain has TRBV6-2 or TRBV6-3 and TRBJ2-5, with TRBD2 matching 10 bases. Per germline, CDR1 MNHEY and CDR2 SVGEGT. J was trimmed by 7 bases and V by 6 bases; bases with no gene match: 14. CDR3 length equals 16 residues. CDR3 bases read: TGTGCCAGCAGCCGCCCCACTAGCGGGACCCCAGGGACC. Translation: CASSRPTSGTPGT. The complete CDR3 protein is CASSRPTSGTPGTQYF.

This clone came up a few times. Coverage ceases 3 residues before the CDR3 finishes, and the germline J gene fills in the end. The chain carries TRBV2 and TRBJ1-5; D possibly corresponds to TRBD1 (6 bases). V lost 6 bases and J lost 4, with 10 bases in between. The CDR3 covers 13 residues. Germline-derived CDR1 and CDR2 are SNHLY and FYNNEI. This chain's CDR3 is CASSRTVNQPQHF. CDR3 DNA, as far as it was read: TGTGCCAGCAGCCGGACAGTTAATCAGCCC. The whole variable domain, remainder taken from reference TRBV2 and TRBJ1-5, is EPEVTQTPSHQVTQMGQEVILRCVPISNHLYFYWYRQILGQKVEFLVSFYNNEISEKSEIFDDQFSVERPDGSNFTLKIRSTKLEDSAMYFCASSRTVNQPQHFGDGTRLSIL.

This clone was observed a few times. The DNA ends 3 residues before the CDR3 does, and the rest of the CDR3 is filled in from the germline J gene. The chain couples TRBV7-9 to TRBJ1-5; D is undetermined. This CDR3 contains 15 residues. The V end lost 5 bases, the J end lost 3 bases, and 14 bases lay between the germline ends. Per germline, CDR1 SEHNR and CDR2 FQNEAQ (reference sequence). The CDR3: CASSPSGVFNQPQHF. The sequenced CDR3 bases are TGTGCCAGCAGCCCAAGCGGGGTTTTCAATCAGCCC.

This clone was seen a few times. With the read ending 3 residues before the CDR3 end, the germline J gene is used to fill in that end. The rearrangement uses TRBV19 and TRBJ1-3; D not resolved. V shed 7 bases and J shed 0 bases, with 7 bases lying between them. Germline values: CDR1 LNHDA, CDR2 SQIVND (reference sequence). The CDR3 is 13 amino acids. The CDR3: CASTLYSGNTIYF. The DNA read from the CDR3 is TGTGCCAGTACCCTGTACTCTGGAAACACC.

This clone was observed at least ten times. Read sequence stops 3 residues before the CDR3 end, and the germline J gene provides the missing end. V is TRBV7-9 and J is TRBJ2-7, with D possibly being TRBD2 (5 bases). The CDR3 extends over 13 amino acids. V lost 5 bases and J 3 bases, leaving 11 bases between the germline ends. Per the germline V gene, CDR1 is SEHNR and CDR2 is FQNEAQ (reference sequence). The CDR3 reads CASSPAGVYEQYF. The DNA read from the CDR3 is TGTGCCAGCAGCCCCGCCGGGGTCTACGAG.

By share, this clone ranks as medium-sized (0.01 to 0.1%). Coverage ceases 3 residues before the CDR3 finishes, and the germline J gene fills in the end. This sequence joins TRBV7-9 and TRBJ1-1; maybe TRBD1 (6 bases). Germline CDR1 SEHNR, CDR2 FQNEAQ (reference sequence). V was trimmed by 4 bases and J by 1 base, leaving 13 bases between them. The CDR3 runs to 15 residues. CDR3 loop: CASSSYVGANTEAFF. The CDR3 bases that were read are TGTGCCAGCAGCTCCTATGTGGGGGCGAACACTGAA.

This clone was seen ten or more times. Read sequence stops 3 residues before the CDR3 end, and the germline J gene provides the missing end. This chain links TRBV30 with TRBJ2-1; D gene unclear. The CDR3 length is 12 residues. The V and J ends lost 0 bases and 7 bases respectively, with 7 bases between them. Germline V lookup: CDR1 GTSNPN, CDR2 SVGIG (reference sequence). The CDR3 sequence is CAWSVVVNEQFF. The covered CDR3 bases are TGTGCCTGGAGTGTAGTAGTAAATGAG. Variable domain in full (rest from reference TRBV30 and TRBJ2-1): SQTIHQWPATLVQPVGSPLSLECTVEGTSNPNLYWYRQAAGRGLQLLFYSVGIGQISSEVPQNLSASRPQDRQFILSSKKLLLSDSGFYLCAWSVVVNEQFFGPGTRLTVL.

In the case of this clone: The read comes to an end 3 residues before the CDR3 does, leaving the germline J gene to fill in the end. The rearrangement links TRBV7-8 to TRBJ2-1, with D maybe TRBD1 (6 bases). CDR3 length: 16 amino acids. Germline V gives CDR1 SGHVS, CDR2 FQNEAQ. V was clipped by 5 bases and J by 0 bases, with 14 bases between them. The CDR3 spells CASSLRTESSYNEQFF. CDR3 DNA, as far as it was read: TGTGCCAGCAGCCTACGGACAGAGAGCTCCTACAATGAG.

This clone came up many times. The CDR3 end falls 3 residues outside the read, so it is completed with the germline J gene. The identical CDR3 is also encoded by other nucleotide sequences in the sample. The J gene is TRBJ2-5, the V gene TRBV18; possibly TRBD1 for D (6 bases). The CDR3 is made up of 15 amino acids. V was trimmed by 1 base and J by 4 bases, leaving 13 bases between them. Germline V gene data show CDR1 as KGHSH and CDR2 as LQKENI. CDR3 DNA, as far as it was read: TGTGCCAGCTCACCACTCACAGGGATAAGAGAGACC. Translating it yields CASSPLTGIRET. In full, the CDR3 is CASSPLTGIRETQYF.

This clone was observed a few times. The CDR3 is cut off 3 residues early in the read; its end comes from the germline J gene. The chain links TRBV20-1 to TRBJ2-3; D possibly corresponds to TRBD2 (6 bases). Germline V lookup: CDR1 DFQATT, CDR2 SNEGSKA (reference sequence). The ends were cut back, 6 bases at V and 5 bases at J, with 9 bases in the middle. CDR3 length: 11 residues. The sequenced part of the CDR3 DNA is TGCAGTGCGAGACTAGGAGATACG. The encoded protein is CSARLGDT. The entire CDR3 protein is CSARLGDTQYF.

Relative to its sample, this clone is medium-sized. The read terminates 3 residues before the CDR3 end, so the remaining end is supplied by the germline J gene. This chain joins TRBV5-5 and TRBJ1-3, with D maybe TRBD1 (6 bases). The ends were cut back, 4 bases at V and 3 bases at J, with 14 bases in the middle. Germline V gene sequence: CDR1 SGHKS, CDR2 YYEKEE (reference sequence). The CDR3 loop spans 15 amino acids. CDR3 protein: CASSGTPWGGNTIYF. CDR3 DNA, as far as it was read: TGTGCCAGCAGCGGGACACCGTGGGGTGGAAACACC.

As regards this clone: The CDR3 end lies 3 residues beyond the end of the read and is filled in from the germline J gene. This chain uses TRBV19 with TRBJ2-2; 8 bases are shared with TRBD1. The trim removed 6 bases at V and 5 bases at J, leaving 14 bases unmatched. This CDR3 has 17 amino acids. Germline V lookup: CDR1 LNHDA, CDR2 SQIVND (reference sequence). Partial CDR3 DNA: TGTGCCAGTAGGAAATGGGGCCGGACAGGGAAAACCGGGGAG. It translates to CASRKWGRTGKTGE. From start to end, the CDR3 is CASRKWGRTGKTGELFF.

Concerning this clone: The CDR3 end lies 3 residues beyond the end of the read and is filled in from the germline J gene. The chain joins TRBV7-2 to TRBJ2-2; a weak D match, TRBD1 (5 bases). This CDR3 contains 11 residues. Germline assignment: CDR1 SGHTA and CDR2 FQGNSA. Incomplete CDR3 DNA: TGTGCCAGCAGCCTCCGGACAGAG. Its translation: CASSLRTE. The full CDR3 is CASSLRTELFF.

There are a few counts of this clone. The read terminates 3 residues ahead of where the CDR3 ends, so the germline J gene completes it. The rearrangement joins TRBV23-1 to TRBJ2-7; D gene uncertain. TRBV23-1 is identified as an open reading frame with a role that is uncertain. The CDR3 is 13 residues long. V lost 10 bases, J lost 5 bases, and 18 bases lay in between. The CDR3 DNA, read in part, is TGCGCCAAGGGTCCCCTAATGGGTCACGAG. This encodes CAKGPLMGHE. The CDR3, in full, reads CAKGPLMGHEQYF.

This clone has only a few counts. The sequenced fragment ends 3 residues before the CDR3 boundary, so the rest is inferred from the germline J gene. This chain connects TRBV7-9 to TRBJ1-1, with TRBD1 matching 9 bases. CDR1 and CDR2 from the germline V gene are SEHNR and FQNEAQ (reference sequence). The CDR3 has 15 residues. J was trimmed by 4 bases and V by 5 bases; bases with no gene match: 8. The CDR3 spells CASSAGQGTVTEAFF. Partial CDR3 DNA: TGTGCCAGCAGCGCTGGACAGGGGACCGTCACTGAA.

This clone has just a few counts. The sequence runs out 3 residues before the end of the CDR3; the remainder is reconstructed from the germline J gene. The chain uses TRBV20-1 and TRBJ2-1, with 8 positions matching TRBD2. V was pared by 1 base and J by 4 bases, with 3 bases of the junction left unmatched. Germline loops: CDR1 DFQATT, CDR2 SNEGSKA (reference sequence). The CDR3 runs 14 residues. The CDR3 loop is CSARVAGTYNEQFF. Partial CDR3 DNA: TGCAGTGCTAGAGTAGCGGGAACATACAATGAG.

Note on this clone: Read data end 3 residues before the CDR3 end; the end is taken from the germline J gene. The gene calls are TRBV7-6 and TRBJ2-1, with 7 positions matching TRBD1. Unmatched junction bases numbered 6, after V lost 1 base and J lost 6 bases. Germline V gene data show CDR1 as SGHVS and CDR2 as FNYEAQ. This CDR3 comprises 15 residues. CDR3 in amino acids: CASSLGGGPSNEQFF. The CDR3 bases that were read are TGTGCCAGCAGCTTAGGAGGGGGCCCAAGCAATGAG.

This clone was recorded at least ten times. The read comes to an end 3 residues before the CDR3 does, leaving the germline J gene to fill in the end. The chain has TRBV6-1 and TRBJ2-5, with 10 bases that match TRBD2. Germline V gene sequence: CDR1 MNHNS, CDR2 SASEGT. J lost 5 bases, V lost 3 bases, and 6 bases had no gene match. The CDR3 has 15 amino acids. CDR3 region: CASSDQAGGPETQYF. The DNA read from the CDR3 is TGTGCCAGCAGTGATCAAGCGGGGGGGCCGGAGACC.

This clone was recorded a few times. The sequenced CDR3 bases are TGTGCCAGTAGTATATTTCGCGGGGGTACTGAA. It codes for CASSIFRGGTE. The CDR3, in full, reads CASSIFRGGTEAFF. The V call is TRBV19, the J call TRBJ1-1; D is perhaps TRBD1 (5 bases). The read finishes 3 residues shy of the CDR3 end, and the germline J gene is used to complete it. This CDR3 has 14 amino acids. Germline loops: CDR1 LNHDA, CDR2 SQIVND (reference sequence). V lost 2 bases and J 5 bases, leaving 12 bases between the germline ends.

This clone turned up a few times. The read halts 3 residues ahead of the CDR3 end, with the missing end drawn from the germline J gene. V is TRBV6-2 or TRBV6-3 and J is TRBJ2-3; D might be TRBD2 (7 bases). V shed 4 bases and J shed 0 bases, with 14 bases lying between them. Germline-derived CDR1 and CDR2 are MNHEY and SVGEGT. The CDR3 is 16 residues long. CDR3 DNA, as far as it was read: TGTGCCAGCAGTTTTGGCGGGGGCCCTAGCACAGATACG. It yields the protein CASSFGGGPSTDT. In full, the CDR3 is CASSFGGGPSTDTQYF.

This clone occurred a few times. The DNA ends 3 residues before the CDR3 does, and the rest of the CDR3 is filled in from the germline J gene. The genes are TRBV19 and TRBJ2-6; TRBD2 matches at 8 bases. The germline CDR1 and CDR2 sequences are LNHDA and SQIVND (reference sequence). The CDR3 extends over 17 amino acids. Trimming cost V 6 bases and J 0 bases; bases outside gene matches: 7. CDR3 sequence: CASRPGGPGSGANVLTF. Incomplete CDR3 DNA: TGTGCCAGTAGACCGGGGGGGCCCGGCTCTGGGGCCAACGTC.

This clone came up a few times. The read ends 3 residues shy of where the CDR3 ends; the end is completed using the germline J gene. This chain links TRBV19 with TRBJ1-1; 7 bases are shared with TRBD1. Germline trimming cut 5 bases from V and 5 bases from J; bases unmatched to any gene: 11. From germline, CDR1 is LNHDA and CDR2 SQIVND (reference sequence). This CDR3 region has 15 residues. The part of the CDR3 DNA that was read is TGTGCCAGTAGTGCCGACAGGGCCCGGGGGACTGAA. This codes for CASSADRARGTE. The entire CDR3 is CASSADRARGTEAFF. The whole variable domain, remainder taken from reference TRBV19 and TRBJ1-1, is DGGITQSPKYLFRKEGQNVTLSCEQNLNHDAMYWYRQDPGQGLRLIYYSQIVNDFQKGDIAEGYSVSREKKESFPLTVTSAQKNPTAFYLCASSADRARGTEAFFGQGTRLTVV.

This clone was detected many times. The CDR3: CASSLQQLGGTEAFF. CDR3 DNA (partial): TGTGCCAGCAGCCTACAGCAACTGGGTGGGACTGAA. The V gene is TRBV7-6, the J gene TRBJ1-1; D remains unclear. The read stops 3 residues short of the end of the CDR3; the missing end is completed from the germline J gene. The germline CDR1 and CDR2 sequences are SGHVS and FNYEAQ. The V end lost 5 bases, the J end lost 5 bases, and 18 bases lay between the germline ends. This CDR3 is built from 15 residues.

This clone has just a few counts. The read ends 3 residues early relative to the CDR3; the germline J gene fills the gap. This chain connects TRBV7-6 to TRBJ1-2, with D tentatively TRBD1 (5 bases). Trimming took off 5 bases at V and 2 bases at J, with 18 bases between the two ends. This CDR3 region has 16 residues. CDR1 is SGHVS and CDR2 is FNYEAQ in the germline V gene. This CDR3 is CASSERRQHPNYGYTF. The part of the CDR3 DNA that was read is TGTGCCAGCAGCGAGAGGAGACAGCACCCAAACTATGGC. The full variable domain, rest sourced from reference TRBV7-6 and TRBJ1-2, is GAGVSQSPRYKVTKRGQDVALRCDPISGHVSLYWYRQALGQGPEFLTYFNYEAQQDKSGLPNDRFSAERPEGSISTLTIQRTEQRDSAMYRCASSERRQHPNYGYTFGSGTRLTVV.

Comments on this clone: The read finishes 3 residues shy of the CDR3 end, and the germline J gene is used to complete it. The V and J genes are TRBV7-9 and TRBJ1-4; D unclear. Germline V gene sequence: CDR1 SEHNR, CDR2 FQNEAQ (reference sequence). This CDR3 has 14 residues. V was pared by 5 bases and J by 8 bases, with 15 bases between. The CDR3 sequence is CASSTDIHWEKLFF. The covered CDR3 bases are TGTGCCAGCAGCACCGACATACATTGGGAAAAA.